These 21 T cell receptor beta chains share one sample of origin, sequenced in a study of molecular identifiers for immune sequencing clone quantification. TCRdb reanalysed the PCR reads using MiXCR and keeps one entry per CDR3 protein. The sample gives 40,000 or so distinct CDR3 sequences, about a fifth of which show up once; 0.9% to 1.2% is in the top ten. Sequenced: naive CD8+ T cells from blood, with Jurkat cell RNA spiked in. Noted subset: FACS-sorted CD8+CD4-CCR7+CD45RA+ naive T cells. These receptors came from a human donor in good health. Some libraries in this study had Jurkat cell RNA spiked in.

V usage is TRBV7-9 and J usage is TRBJ2-5; D unclear. V was pared by 5 bases and J by 1 base, with 14 bases between. Germline CDR1 and CDR2: SEHNR and FQNEAQ (reference sequence). The CDR3 sequence is 15 residues long. The CDR3 region is CASSPYPALQETQYF. DNA for the CDR3: TGTGCCAGCAGCCCTTATCCGGCACTCCAAGAGACCCAGTACTTC.

This clonotype was detected ten times or more. The chain couples TRBV11-2 to TRBJ1-1; D gene uncertain. The V and J ends lost 3 bases and 4 bases respectively, with 12 bases between them. This CDR3 is built from 14 residues. Germline CDR1 is SGHAT and CDR2 is FQNNGV. The CDR3, as DNA: TGTGCCAGCAGCTTCGTGGGGATGGGCACTGAAGCTTTCTTT. Amino acid sequence: CASSFVGMGTEAFF.

This clonotype was seen at least ten times. The chain combines TRBV10-3 with TRBJ2-7, with no clear D. V was shortened by 6 bases and J by 0 bases, with 6 bases between the two germline ends. The CDR3 totals 12 residues. From germline, CDR1 is ENHRY and CDR2 SYGVKD. CDR3 coding DNA: TGTGCCATCAGCCAGAACTCCTACGAGCAGTACTTC. It codes for CAISQNSYEQYF.

This clonotype was picked up many times. The CDR3 spells CASSLPDAAASYEQYF. In DNA form, the CDR3 reads TGTGCCAGCAGCTTGCCCGACGCAGCCGCCAGCTACGAGCAGTACTTC. V is TRBV7-6 and J is TRBJ2-7; the D is unclear. Germline V gene lookup returns CDR1 SGHVS and CDR2 FNYEAQ. The CDR3 spans 16 residues. Between the trimmed V and J ends, which lost 3 bases and 3 bases, there was a span of 18 bases.

This clonotype was counted at least ten times. This chain joins TRBV27 and TRBJ2-3, with D tentatively TRBD1 (5 bases). The CDR3 spans 16 residues. Germline-derived CDR1 and CDR2 are MNHEY and SMNVEV (reference sequence). V lost 3 bases and J lost 2, with 15 bases in between. The chain's CDR3 is CASSFAQVPSTDTQYF. As DNA, the CDR3 is TGTGCCAGCAGTTTTGCACAGGTCCCGTCCACAGATACGCAGTATTTT.

Comments on this clonotype: A read error is possible here, since a much larger clone lies one base away. This chain links TRBV27 with TRBJ1-4; D not resolved. The CDR3 has 16 residues. Germline lookup yields CDR1 MNHEY and CDR2 SMNVEV (reference sequence). CDR3 in DNA: TGTGCCAGCAGTATCCGGGCCGCAAGTTATAATGAAAGACTGTTTTTT. Protein product: CASSIRAASYNERLFF.

As regards this clonotype: A much larger clone lies a single base off, so this may be a read error. The chain is built from TRBV12-3 or TRBV12-4 and TRBJ1-1; D may be TRBD1 (5 bases). The CDR3 has 13 residues. For the CDR3, the DNA is TGTGCCAGCCGTTTTCTGGGGGACACTGAAGCTTTCTTT. It translates to CASRFLGDTEAFF.

This clonotype was seen more than once but under ten times. The chain uses TRBV29-1 and TRBJ2-7; a possible D gene is TRBD1 (6 bases). The germline V gene has CDR1 SQVTM and CDR2 ANQGSEA. The CDR3 totals 12 residues. V lost 4 bases and J lost 2, with 9 bases in between. CDR3 protein: CSVVEGAYEQYF. The CDR3, as DNA: TGCAGCGTTGTTGAGGGGGCCTACGAGCAGTACTTC.

This clonotype was seen many times. The V and J genes are TRBV19 and TRBJ1-3; no reliable D call. Trimming shortened V by 3 bases and J by 0 bases, and 9 bases separated the two germline ends. The germline V gene encodes CDR1 LNHDA and CDR2 SQIVND (reference sequence). This CDR3 contains 15 residues. Written as DNA, the CDR3 is TGTGCCAGTAGTATCGACTGGAGCTCTGGAAACACCATATATTTT. This sequence encodes CASSIDWSSGNTIYF.

Notes on this clonotype: The junction departs from the called germline gene at one end, perhaps through a read error. V is TRBV7-8 and J is TRBJ2-3; no firm D call. The CDR3 totals 15 residues. CDR1 SGHVS and CDR2 FQNEAQ come from the germline V gene. The CDR3 sequence is CAGSYDIYVTDTQYF. DNA for the CDR3: TGCGCCGGCAGTTATGACATTTATGTCACAGATACGCAGTATTTT.

This clonotype has a count of ten or more. This chain uses TRBV27 with TRBJ2-7; D might be TRBD1 (5 bases). V was pared by 3 bases and J by 6 bases, with 12 bases between. This CDR3 has 13 amino acids. From germline, CDR1 is MNHEY and CDR2 SMNVEV (reference sequence). CDR3 loop: CASSFRQGSEQYF. In nucleotides, the CDR3 is TGTGCCAGCAGTTTTAGGCAGGGAAGCGAGCAGTACTTC.

Ten or more counts support this clonotype. CDR3 DNA sequence: TGTGCCAGCAGTCTCAATAGTGATTTTCAGTTTGAAGCTTTCTTT. Its protein is CASSLNSDFQFEAFF. The rearrangement links TRBV27 to TRBJ1-1; D is undetermined. V was pared by 5 bases and J by 7 bases, with 20 bases between. The CDR3 has 15 residues. Per the germline V gene, CDR1 is MNHEY and CDR2 is SMNVEV (reference sequence).

This clonotype came up many times. The chain employs TRBV12-3 or TRBV12-4 and TRBJ2-3; possible D gene TRBD2, 5 bases. The CDR3 sequence is 13 residues long. The germline V and J ends were trimmed by 5 bases and 3 bases, with 9 bases remaining between them. CDR3 sequence reads: CASSTSGTDTQYF. CDR3 sequence (DNA): TGTGCCAGCAGTACCAGCGGAACAGATACGCAGTATTTT.

This clonotype was seen ten or more times. V and J are TRBV6-2 or TRBV6-3 and TRBJ1-5, with unresolved D. The CDR3 consists of 13 residues. Trimming cost V 3 bases and J 7 bases, with 10 bases left between them. Germline lookup yields CDR1 MNHEY and CDR2 SVGEGT. The DNA for the CDR3 is TGTGCCAGCAGTTATTGGGGAGGGCAGCCCCAGCATTTT. This codes for CASSYWGGQPQHF.

There are many counts of this clonotype. This chain links TRBV28 with TRBJ2-5; D is ambiguous. V lost 4 bases and J lost 4, with 10 bases in between. The CDR3 contains 13 residues. The germline gives CDR1 MDHEN, CDR2 SYDVKM. The CDR3 loop is CASSSRLGETQYF. Written as DNA, the CDR3 is TGTGCCAGCAGTTCGCGGTTAGGAGAGACCCAGTACTTC. Based on the CDR3 plus reference TRBV28 and TRBJ2-5, the full variable domain is DVKVTQSSRYLVKRTGEKVFLECVQDMDHENMFWYRQDPGLGLRLIYFSYDVKMKEKGDIPEGYSVSREKKERFSLILESASTNQTSMYLCASSSRLGETQYFGPGTRLLVL.

This clonotype is medium-sized (0.01 to 0.1%). This chain uses TRBV7-9 with TRBJ2-3; a weak D match, TRBD1 (6 bases). The CDR3 runs to 13 residues. Trimming took 8 bases from V and 3 from J, leaving 12 bases between them. CDR1 and CDR2 from the germline V gene are SEHNR and FQNEAQ (reference sequence). CDR3 DNA: TGTGCCAGCGGCGGACAGATAACAGATACGCAGTATTTT. It encodes CASGGQITDTQYF. The variable domain in full, with the rest retrieved from reference TRBV7-9 and TRBJ2-3, is DTGVSQNPRHKITKRGQNVTFRCDPISEHNRLYWYRQTLGQGPEFLTYFQNEAQLEKSRLLSDRFSAERPKGSFSTLEIQRTEQGDSAMYLCASGGQITDTQYFGPGTRLTVL.

This clonotype was seen a single time. The CDR3 end shows no conserved phenylalanine or tryptophan, and so a read error is likely. J is TRBJ1-1 and V is TRBV27; TRBD1 matches at 7 bases. The germline V gene has CDR1 MNHEY and CDR2 SMNVEV (reference sequence). CDR3 length equals 15 residues. This CDR3 reads CASSLLTGTNTEAFL. CDR3 nucleotide sequence: TGCGCCAGCAGTTTATTGACAGGGACGAACACTGAAGCTTTCCTT.

Ten or more counts support this clonotype. CDR3 residues: CASSQDPPGSGNTIYF. CDR3 in DNA: TGCGCCAGCAGCCAAGATCCGCCGGGTTCTGGAAACACCATATATTTT. V usage is TRBV4-3 and J usage is TRBJ1-3; unclear D gene. Trimming shortened V by 0 bases and J by 1 base, and 10 bases separated the two germline ends. Germline CDR1 reads LGHNA; CDR2 reads YSLEER. The CDR3 has 16 amino acids.

The gene calls are TRBV7-9 and TRBJ2-1; D may be TRBD2 (6 bases). CDR3 length: 15 amino acids. Trimming took off 6 bases at V and 5 bases at J, with 17 bases between the two ends. The germline CDR1 and CDR2 sequences are SEHNR and FQNEAQ (reference sequence). The chain's CDR3 is CASRSRSGVDNEQFF. The CDR3 coding sequence is TGTGCCAGCAGATCACGGTCGGGGGTCGACAATGAGCAGTTCTTC.

This clonotype has ten or more counts. This chain links TRBV4-1 with TRBJ1-1, with a tentative D call TRBD1 (5 bases). V lost 1 base to trimming and J lost 0 bases, with 9 bases between them. The CDR3 consists of 15 residues. CDR1 MGHRA and CDR2 YSYEKL come from the germline V gene. This CDR3 is CASSQATDMNTEAFF. The CDR3 DNA reads TGCGCCAGCAGCCAAGCGACAGATATGAACACTGAAGCTTTCTTT.

With respect to this clonotype: A read error may explain this, as a much larger clone is one base away. The genes are TRBV7-6 and TRBJ2-3; D is unclear. Germline assignment: CDR1 SGHVS and CDR2 FNYEAQ. The ends were cut back, 4 bases at V and 4 bases at J, with 6 bases in the middle. The CDR3 has 12 residues. The CDR3 region is CASSSSSDTQYF. The CDR3 DNA follows: TGTGCCAGCAGCTCATCCTCAGATACGCAGTATTTT.